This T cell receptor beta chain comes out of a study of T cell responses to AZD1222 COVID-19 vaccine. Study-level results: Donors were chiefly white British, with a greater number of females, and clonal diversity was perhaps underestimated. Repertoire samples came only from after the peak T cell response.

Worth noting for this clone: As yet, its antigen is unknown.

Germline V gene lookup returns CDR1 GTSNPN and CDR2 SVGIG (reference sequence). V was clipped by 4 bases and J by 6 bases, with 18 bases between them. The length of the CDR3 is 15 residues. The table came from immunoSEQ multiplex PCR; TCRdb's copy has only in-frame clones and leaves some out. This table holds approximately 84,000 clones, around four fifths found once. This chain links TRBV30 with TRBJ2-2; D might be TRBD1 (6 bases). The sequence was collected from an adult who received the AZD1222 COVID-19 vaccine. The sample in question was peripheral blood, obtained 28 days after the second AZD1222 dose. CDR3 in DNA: TGTGCCTGGAATCGGGACAATTCGGCATCCGGGGAGCTGTTTTTT. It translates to CAWNRDNSASGELFF.